These 5 T cell receptor beta chains were all obtained from the same sample, sequenced in a study of T cell responses to AZD1222 COVID-19 vaccine. Using immunoSEQ multiplex PCR, the repertoire was profiled, and TCRdb retains in-frame clones only, with some absent. This sample has 190,000 or so clones, with about 88% found just once. Sequencing was performed on peripheral blood, taken 28 days after the second AZD1222 dose. These receptors were obtained from an adult who received the AZD1222 COVID-19 vaccine.

V usage is TRBV3-1 (or the pseudogene TRBV3-2) and J usage is TRBJ1-5, with TRBD1 matching 7 bases. V lost 6 bases to trimming and J lost 5 bases; unmatched junction nucleotides: 4. The CDR3 runs 13 residues. Germline V CDR1 and CDR2: LGHDT, YNNKEL (reference sequence). The CDR3, as DNA: TGTGCCAGCAGACAGGGGTTGGATCAGCCCCAGCATTTT. This encodes CASRQGLDQPQHF.

The rearrangement links TRBV6-2 or TRBV6-3 to TRBJ2-1, with D possibly being TRBD2 (6 bases). Germline CDR1 and CDR2: MNHEY and SVGEGT. CDR3 size: 16 residues. The V end lost 6 bases, the J end lost 4 bases, and 19 bases lay between the germline ends. CDR3 amino acids: CASSALLAKNYNEQFF. The CDR3 DNA reads as TGTGCCAGCAGCGCCCTGCTAGCGAAGAATTACAATGAGCAGTTCTTC.

Turning to this clone: At the DNA level, this CDR3 is encoded by other sequences in the same sample as well. The V call is TRBV28, the J call TRBJ2-3; weak D call: TRBD2 (5 bases). Germline loops: CDR1 MDHEN, CDR2 SYDVKM. V shed 3 bases and J shed 1 base, with 11 bases lying between them. The CDR3 is 15 residues long. CDR3 loop: CASSFRGSGTDTQYF. The CDR3 region has the DNA TGTGCCAGCAGTTTCCGGGGAAGCGGCACAGATACGCAGTATTTT.

The chain combines TRBV12-3 or TRBV12-4 with TRBJ2-7; 10 bases fit TRBD2. The CDR3 has 13 residues. The J segment lost 5 bases and the V segment lost 6 bases, leaving 4 bases of the junction unmatched. The DNA of the CDR3 is TGTGCCAGCAGGGCTAGCGGGAGCCACGAGCAGTACTTC. Its protein product is CASRASGSHEQYF.

The rearrangement joins TRBV5-4 to TRBJ2-1, with a tentative D call TRBD2 (5 bases). This CDR3 is built from 14 residues. CDR1 SGHNT and CDR2 YYREEE come from the germline V gene (reference sequence). V lost 4 bases to trimming and J lost 6 bases, with 14 bases between them. CDR3 sequence reads: CASSHKFGGNEQFF. In DNA form, the CDR3 reads TGTGCCAGCAGCCACAAATTCGGAGGCAATGAGCAGTTCTTC.